The source of this T cell receptor (beta chain) is a study of T cell responses to AZD1222 COVID-19 vaccine (dated by TCRdb to 2020 to 2023). Regarding the complete study: AZD1222 recipients with second doses at about 4 weeks or about 12 weeks were pooled, because spike-specific TCR depth and breadth did not differ between schedules. TCR sequencing was performed for 230 to 250 trial participants, of whom around 210 were given two doses of AZD1222 and 26 were given two doses of MenACWY control vaccine. Trial participants were enrolled by age into 18-55, 56-69 and 70-plus year subgroups, with around 140, 26 and 57 TCR-sequenced participants respectively. What the work shows at the level of the full study, not this receptor alone: CD4 TCRs associated with the vaccine covered the entire spike protein, and the dominant responses were in regions 160-218 and 743-854. Participants were mostly white British, with more females than males. The authors suggested clonal diversity may have been underestimated. Reportedly, close to half of the unique spike-specific TCRs recognized epitopes lying outside the regions that are mutated in the B.1.351 and B.1.1.7 variants. Conclusions about previously exposed vaccinees are limited, since just a handful of AZD1222 recipients were seropositive for SARS-CoV-2 at baseline. Because no day 14 peak-response samples were available, the repertoires could be characterized only after the peak T cell response. In the small 56-69-year group, the increase in depth fell short of significance, most likely because of low power. After two AZD1222 doses, spike-specific TCR breadth and depth were significantly higher than at day 0 and than in MenACWY recipients.

Per the publication, the time point label means: baseline before first vaccination. Vaccinee samples were obtained from the UK trials COV001 and COV002, which included a single-blind randomized controlled phase 2/3 trial of AZD1222 (ChAdOx1 nCoV-19) in healthy adults. Trial participant PBMC samples were collected at day 0 and day 28 after the second dose for TCRbeta chain sequencing. Worth noting for this clone: No cognate antigen has been identified for it. No much larger clonotype is one base removed from it; base qualities were not supplied.

The CDR3 regions of human TCRbeta chains were analyzed by immunosequencing. Regarding the original processing steps: TCRs in the repertoires were matched against a reference library of SARS-CoV-2-specific TCRs that had been generated with the MIRA antigen-specificity platform. Breadth was defined as the fraction of unique TCRs that were SARS-CoV-2-associated, and depth was defined as the fraction of total T cells that were SARS-CoV-2-associated. Each spike-specific TCR was assigned to its reactive spike region and to a CD4 or CD8 class using the MIRA data. Log10-transformed breadth and depth values were compared by one-way ANOVA with Sidak's multiple comparisons tests. Sourced from immuneACCESS, this table was stored by TCRdb with only in-frame sequences that have V and J called. A share of the clones is absent; for the studies checked, an unresolved V gene accounts for under half, and the remainder has no known explanation. The D gene and trimming were derived from the DNA, and the V and J assignments and clone size from that table. The sample table contains fewer than 150,000 clones; only one count was recorded for approximately 93% of them. The ten largest clones take up about 3% of the sample.

Material: peripheral blood, obtained on day 0 of AZD1222 vaccination. The receptor was derived from an adult in good health.

CDR3 loop: CASSPTSAQEGYTF. The nucleotide sequence is TGTGCCAGCTCGCCTACAAGTGCTCAGGAAGGCTACACCTTC. Here the chain combines TRBV18 and TRBJ1-2, with the identity of the D gene unclear. Trimming at the junction amounts to 6 bases on V and 8 bases on J, and the germline ends lie 19 bases apart. CDR1 and CDR2, per the germline V gene, are KGHSH and LQKENI. Taken from cysteine to phenylalanine, the CDR3 has 14 residues. The DNA shown is the 42-base CDR3, in frame from base 1.